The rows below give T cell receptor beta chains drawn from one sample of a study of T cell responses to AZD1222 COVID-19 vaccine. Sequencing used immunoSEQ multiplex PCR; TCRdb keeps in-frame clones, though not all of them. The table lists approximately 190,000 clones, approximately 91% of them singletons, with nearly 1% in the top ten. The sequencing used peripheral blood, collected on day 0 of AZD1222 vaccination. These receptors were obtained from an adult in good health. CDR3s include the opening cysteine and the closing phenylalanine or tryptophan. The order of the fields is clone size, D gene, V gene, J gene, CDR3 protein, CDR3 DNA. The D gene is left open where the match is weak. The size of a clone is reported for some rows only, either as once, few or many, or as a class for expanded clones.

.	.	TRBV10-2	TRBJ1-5	CASSDGSNQPQHF	TGCGCCAGCAGCGACGGGAGCAATCAGCCCCAGCATTTT
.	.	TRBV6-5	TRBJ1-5	CASSYRDSNQPQHF	TGTGCCAGCAGTTACAGGGATAGCAATCAGCCCCAGCATTTT
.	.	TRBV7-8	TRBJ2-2	CASSLILGGELFF	TGTGCCAGCAGCTTAATTTTAGGCGGGGAGCTGTTTTTT
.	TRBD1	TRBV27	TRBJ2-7	CASSLNRGLYEQYF	TGTGCCAGCAGTCTCAACAGGGGGCTATACGAGCAGTACTTC
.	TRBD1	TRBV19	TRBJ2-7	CASSIGDRGYNEQYF	TGTGCCAGTAGTATTGGGGACAGGGGGTACAACGAGCAGTACTTC
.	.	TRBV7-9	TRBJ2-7	CASSLSGTSYEQYF	TGTGCCAGCAGCTTATCAGGGACCTCCTACGAGCAGTACTTC
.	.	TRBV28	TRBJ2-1	CASSFSVGSSYNEQFF	TGTGCCAGCAGTTTTTCAGTGGGGAGCTCCTACAATGAGCAGTTCTTC
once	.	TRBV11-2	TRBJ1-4	CASSLGQLNEKLFF	TGTGCCAGCAGCTTGGGGCAGCTTAATGAAAAACTGTTTTTT
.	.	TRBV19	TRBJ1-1	CASSTRVGEAFF	TGTGCCAGTAGTACCCGGGTGGGCGAAGCTTTCTTT
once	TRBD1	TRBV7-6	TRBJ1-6	CASSLAPGTDNSPLHF	TGTGCCAGCAGCTTAGCGCCGGGGACAGATAATTCACCCCTCCACTTT
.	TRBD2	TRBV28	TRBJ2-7	CASSPSGTYEQYF	TGTGCCAGCAGCCCTAGCGGAACATACGAGCAGTACTTC
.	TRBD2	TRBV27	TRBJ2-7	CASSSGLRRYEQYF	TGTGCCAGCAGTTCGGGACTAAGAAGATACGAGCAGTACTTC
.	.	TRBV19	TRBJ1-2	CASLSSRAAGYTF	TGTGCCAGTCTCAGTAGCAGGGCAGCCGGCTACACCTTC
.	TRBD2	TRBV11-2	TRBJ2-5	CASSGGAGQETQYF	TGTGCCAGCTCGGGGGGGGCTGGACAAGAGACCCAGTACTTC
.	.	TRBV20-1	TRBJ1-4	CSARDREKLFF	TGCAGTGCCCGGGACCGAGAAAAACTGTTTTTT
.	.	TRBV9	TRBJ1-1	CASSVDGRGNTEAFF	TGTGCCAGCAGCGTAGACGGCAGGGGGAACACTGAAGCTTTCTTT
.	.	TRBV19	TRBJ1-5	CASSMMVGVNQPQHF	TGTGCCAGTAGTATGATGGTAGGGGTCAATCAGCCCCAGCATTTT
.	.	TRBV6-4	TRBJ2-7	CASSDTSGDFGKQYF	TGTGCCAGCAGTGACACTTCCGGGGATTTTGGGAAGCAGTACTTC
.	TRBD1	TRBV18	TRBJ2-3	CASSPRTGVVDTQYF	TGTGCCAGCTCACCACGGACAGGGGTGGTAGATACGCAGTATTTT
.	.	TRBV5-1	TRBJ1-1	CASSSQQGLNTEAFF	TGCGCCAGCAGCTCACAGCAGGGTTTGAACACTGAAGCTTTCTTT
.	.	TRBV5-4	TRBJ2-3	CASSFGTSTDTQYF	TGTGCCAGCAGCTTCGGGACTAGCACAGATACGCAGTATTTT
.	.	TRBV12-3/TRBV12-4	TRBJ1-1	CASSPEKNTEAFF	TGTGCCAGCAGTCCTGAGAAAAACACTGAAGCTTTCTTT
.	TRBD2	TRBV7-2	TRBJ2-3	CASSLSFGGGAGTQYF	TGTGCCAGCAGCTTATCTTTCGGGGGGGGAGCAGGGACGCAGTATTTT
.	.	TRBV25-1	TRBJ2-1	CASRGVREEFF	TGTGCCAGCAGAGGAGTCAGGGAGGAGTTCTTC
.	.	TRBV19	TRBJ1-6	CASSIGDSFNSPLHF	TGTGCCAGTAGTATAGGCGACTCGTTCAATTCACCCCTCCACTTT
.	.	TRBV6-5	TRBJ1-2	CASSPSLTGFYGYTF	TGTGCCAGCAGCCCGAGTCTAACAGGGTTCTATGGCTACACCTTC
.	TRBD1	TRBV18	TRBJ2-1	CASSPTRFDRGHEQFF	TGTGCCAGCTCACCGACGCGGTTCGACAGGGGCCATGAGCAGTTCTTC
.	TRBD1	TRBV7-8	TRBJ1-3	CASSPGGSGNTIYF	TGTGCCAGCAGCCCAGGGGGCTCTGGAAACACCATATATTTT
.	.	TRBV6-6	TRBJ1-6	CASSDPRGGNSPLHF	TGTGCCAGCAGTGATCCTCGCGGGGGAAATTCACCCCTCCACTTT
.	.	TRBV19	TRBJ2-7	CASSISAQGYEQYF	TGTGCCAGTAGTATCTCCGCACAGGGCTACGAGCAGTACTTC
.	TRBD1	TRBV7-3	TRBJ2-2	CASSLWDRGQTGELFF	TGTGCCAGCAGCTTATGGGACAGGGGCCAGACCGGGGAGCTGTTTTTT
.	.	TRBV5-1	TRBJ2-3	CASSLRSESTDTQYF	TGCGCCAGCAGCTTACGGTCAGAGAGCACAGATACGCAGTATTTT
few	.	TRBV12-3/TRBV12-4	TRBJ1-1	CASSFKHYTEAFF	TGTGCCAGCAGTTTTAAACACTACACTGAAGCTTTCTTT
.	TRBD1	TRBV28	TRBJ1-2	CASSLDGQGLTGYGYTF	TGTGCCAGCAGCCTCGATGGACAGGGTCTTACTGGCTATGGCTACACCTTC
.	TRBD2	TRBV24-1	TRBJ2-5	CATSDRLAGETQYF	TGTGCCACCAGTGATCGACTAGCCGGGGAGACCCAGTACTTC